This TCR beta chain appears in the sequencing data of a study of cytomegalovirus exposure and HLA in healthy donors. Study-level findings and limits: Highly shared sequence variants in one cluster were likely a sequencing artifact. Prediction of most subjects' HLA-A and HLA-B alleles by TCR beta sequences was reportedly accurate. TCR beta chain V- and J-gene trimming was linked, in a later analysis, to a missense variant in DCLRE1C.

The CDR3 sequence is 15 residues long. V gave up 4 bases and J gave up 5 bases; unmatched junction bases: 11. Germline V gene sequence: CDR1 SGHKS, CDR2 YYEKEE (reference sequence). Amplification used 60 Vbeta primers and 13 Jbeta primers. Assay: immunoSEQ multiplex PCR; the TCRdb copy retains only in-frame clones and omits some. Of some 150,000 clones detected, around four fifths appear once; the ten largest clones hold roughly 1.2%. Comments on this clone: Antigen specificity is unknown.

The sample was PBMCs. The receptor was derived from a woman aged 45-59 years in good health and CMV-seronegative. The chain uses TRBV5-5 and TRBJ2-7; 8 bases line up with TRBD2. CDR3 nucleotide sequence: TGTGCCAGCAGCACAATCGCGGGACTAGTAAACGAGCAGTACTTC. Translation: CASSTIAGLVNEQYF.